This T cell receptor beta chain was sequenced for a study of graft-versus-host responses after intestinal transplantation. Germline V gene sequence: CDR1 MNHEY, CDR2 SMNVEV (reference sequence). This CDR3 spans 12 amino acids. The V and J ends lost 6 bases and 6 bases, in that order; junction bases with no gene match: 3. Clones were read by immunoSEQ multiplex PCR, and TCRdb kept only the in-frame ones, dropping some. Of approximately 85,000 clones listed, 85% to 95% are singletons. On this clone: Its target is unknown. Other DNA sequences from this sample encode an identical CDR3 as well.

This TCR was sampled from a human donor who was the organ donor for an intestinal transplant. The V call is TRBV27, the J call TRBJ1-1, with 8 bases aligning to TRBD1. Sequencing used unstimulated CD8+ T cells sorted from spleen or lymph node cells, obtained before transplant. The chain's CDR3 is CASRTGVAEAFF. The DNA of the CDR3 is TGTGCCAGCAGGACAGGGGTAGCTGAAGCTTTCTTT.